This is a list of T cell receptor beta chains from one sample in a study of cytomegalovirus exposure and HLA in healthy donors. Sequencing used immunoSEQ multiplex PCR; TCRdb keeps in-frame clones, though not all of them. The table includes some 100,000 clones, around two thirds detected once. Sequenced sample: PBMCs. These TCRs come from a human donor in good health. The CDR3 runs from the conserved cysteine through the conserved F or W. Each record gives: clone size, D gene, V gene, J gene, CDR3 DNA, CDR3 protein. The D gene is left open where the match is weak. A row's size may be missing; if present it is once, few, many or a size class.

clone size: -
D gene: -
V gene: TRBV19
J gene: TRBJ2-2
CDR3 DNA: TGTGCCAGCCTGCCAGTGCCGAACACCGGGGAGCTGTTTTTT
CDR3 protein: CASLPVPNTGELFF

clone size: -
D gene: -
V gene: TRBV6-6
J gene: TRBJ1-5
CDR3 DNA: TGTGCCAGCAGTTACCGGGGTGACAATCAGCCCCAGCATTTT
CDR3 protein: CASSYRGDNQPQHF

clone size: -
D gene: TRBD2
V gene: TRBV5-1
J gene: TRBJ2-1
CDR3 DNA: TGCGCCAGCAGCTCAGACTTCCTAGCGGGCCCCTCCTACAATGAGCAGTTCTTC
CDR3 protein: CASSSDFLAGPSYNEQFF

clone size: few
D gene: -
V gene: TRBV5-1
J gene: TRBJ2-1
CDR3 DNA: TGCGCCAGCAGCTTCATCAATGAGCAGTTCTTC
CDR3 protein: CASSFINEQFF

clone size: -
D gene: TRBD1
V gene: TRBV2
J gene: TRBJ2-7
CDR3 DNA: TGTGCCATCCGGGGACAGGGGGGCCACGAGCAGTACTTC
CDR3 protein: CAIRGQGGHEQYF

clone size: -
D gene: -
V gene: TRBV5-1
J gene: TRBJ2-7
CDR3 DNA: TGCGCCAGCAGCTTGGTGTGGGCAGGTCCCATCTCCTACGAGCAGTACTTC
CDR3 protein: CASSLVWAGPISYEQYF

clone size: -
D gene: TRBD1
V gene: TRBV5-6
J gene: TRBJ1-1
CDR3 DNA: TGTGCCAGCAGCTTGGTGGACAGGGTCACTGAAGCTTTCTTT
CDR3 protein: CASSLVDRVTEAFF

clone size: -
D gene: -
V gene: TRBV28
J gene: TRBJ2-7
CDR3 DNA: TGTGCCAGCAGGGGACACATGATATCCTACGAGCAGTACTTC
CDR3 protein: CASRGHMISYEQYF

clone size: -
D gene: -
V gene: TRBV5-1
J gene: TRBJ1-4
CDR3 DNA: TGCGCCAGCAGCCCCCAGGGTATGGGTTATGAAAAACTGTTTTTT
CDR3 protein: CASSPQGMGYEKLFF

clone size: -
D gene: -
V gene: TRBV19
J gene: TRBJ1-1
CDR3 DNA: TGTGCCAGTAGTATCGGGCAGGGAAGGTACAACACTGAAGCTTTCTTT
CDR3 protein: CASSIGQGRYNTEAFF

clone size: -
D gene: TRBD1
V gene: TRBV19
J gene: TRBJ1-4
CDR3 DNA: TGTGCCAGCGTCGACAGGGGGCGTGGAAAACTGTTTTTT
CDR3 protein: CASVDRGRGKLFF

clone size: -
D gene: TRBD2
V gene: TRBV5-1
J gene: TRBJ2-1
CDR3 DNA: TGCGCCAGCAGTCCAGGACTAGCGGGGGGGCCTACCCCGGGGGACAATGAGCAGTTCTTC
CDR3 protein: CASSPGLAGGPTPGDNEQFF

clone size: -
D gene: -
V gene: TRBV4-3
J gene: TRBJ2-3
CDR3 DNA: TGCGCCAGCAGCCAAGGTGTTTATGAGGGGGTCACAGATACGCAGTATTTT
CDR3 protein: CASSQGVYEGVTDTQYF

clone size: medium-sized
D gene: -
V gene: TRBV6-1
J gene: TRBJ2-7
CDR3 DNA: TGTGCCAGCAGTGGACTGGTCGGCAGGGTAAACTCCTACGAGCAGTACTTC
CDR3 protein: CASSGLVGRVNSYEQYF

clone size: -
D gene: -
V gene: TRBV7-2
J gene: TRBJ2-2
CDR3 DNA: TGTGCCAGCAGCGACGGGGGGCGGAGAGGGGAGCTGTTTTTT
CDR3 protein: CASSDGGRRGELFF

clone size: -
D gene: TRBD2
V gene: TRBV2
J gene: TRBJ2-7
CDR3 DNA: TGTGCCAGCAGTGAAGGGTTACTAGCGGGACCTTTCAGCGAGCAGTACTTC
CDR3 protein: CASSEGLLAGPFSEQYF

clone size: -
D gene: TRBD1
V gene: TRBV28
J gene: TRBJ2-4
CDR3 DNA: TGTGCCAGCAGTTGGGACAGGCAAAACATTCAGTACTTC
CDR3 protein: CASSWDRQNIQYF

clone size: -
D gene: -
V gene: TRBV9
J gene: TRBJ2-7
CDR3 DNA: TGTGCCAGCAGCGTAGGACAGTATGGCTACGAGCAGTACTTC
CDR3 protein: CASSVGQYGYEQYF

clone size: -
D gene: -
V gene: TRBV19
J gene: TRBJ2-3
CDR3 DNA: TGTGCCAGTAAGGGGACAATCACAGATACGCAGTATTTT
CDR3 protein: CASKGTITDTQYF

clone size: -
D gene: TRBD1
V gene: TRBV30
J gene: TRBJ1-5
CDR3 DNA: TGTGCCTGGAGTGTACTGGGACAGGCCATCAATCAGCCCCAGCATTTT
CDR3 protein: CAWSVLGQAINQPQHF

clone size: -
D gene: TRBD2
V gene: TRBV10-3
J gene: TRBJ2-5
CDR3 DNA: TGTGCCACCGGGCCAAGACTAGCGGGGGAGCAAGAGACCCAGTACTTC
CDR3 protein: CATGPRLAGEQETQYF

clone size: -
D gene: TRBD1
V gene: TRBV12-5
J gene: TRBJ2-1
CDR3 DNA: TGTGCTAGTGGAGGACAGGGGGCTCATGAGCAGTTCTTC
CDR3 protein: CASGGQGAHEQFF

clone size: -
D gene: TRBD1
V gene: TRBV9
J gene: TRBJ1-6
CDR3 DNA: TGTGCCAGCAGCGTCGGACAGGGGGCGAGTTCACCCCTCCACTTT
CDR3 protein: CASSVGQGASSPLHF

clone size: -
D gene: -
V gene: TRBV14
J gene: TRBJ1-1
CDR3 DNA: TGTGCCAGCAGCCAAAAACCCGGGTTTGAAGCTTTCTTT
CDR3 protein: CASSQKPGFEAFF

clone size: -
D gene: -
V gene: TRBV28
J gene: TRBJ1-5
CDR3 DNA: TGTGCCAGCAGAATAGGGGGACGGGGTCAGCCCCAGCATTTT
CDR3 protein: CASRIGGRGQPQHF